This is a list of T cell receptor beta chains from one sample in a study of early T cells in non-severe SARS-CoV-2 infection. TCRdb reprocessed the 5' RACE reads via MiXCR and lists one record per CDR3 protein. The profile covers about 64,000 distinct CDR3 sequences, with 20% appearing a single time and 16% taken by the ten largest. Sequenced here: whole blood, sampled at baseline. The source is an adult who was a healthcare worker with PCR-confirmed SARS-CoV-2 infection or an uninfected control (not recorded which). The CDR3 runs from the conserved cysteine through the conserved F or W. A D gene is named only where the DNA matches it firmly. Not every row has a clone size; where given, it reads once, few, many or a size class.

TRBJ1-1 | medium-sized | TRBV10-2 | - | CASSESGPMGNTEAFF | TGCGCCAGCAGTGAGTCGGGCCCAATGGGGAACACTGAAGCTTTCTTT
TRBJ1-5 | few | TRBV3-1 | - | CASSIRGQPQHF | TGTGCCAGCAGCATCAGAGGGCAGCCCCAGCATTTT
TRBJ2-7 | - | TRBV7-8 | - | CASAQGSGYEQYF | TGTGCCAGCGCCCAAGGCTCCGGGTACGAGCAGTACTTC
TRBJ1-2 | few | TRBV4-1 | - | CASSQAGDGGFYGYTF | TGCGCCAGCAGCCAAGCTGGAGATGGAGGATTCTATGGCTACACCTTC
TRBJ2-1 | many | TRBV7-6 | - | CASSRTDTGTEQFF | TGTGCCAGCAGCAGAACCGATACTGGGACTGAGCAGTTCTTC
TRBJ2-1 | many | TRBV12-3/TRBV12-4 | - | CASSLAQGPQFF | TGTGCCAGCAGTTTAGCGCAGGGCCCGCAGTTCTTC
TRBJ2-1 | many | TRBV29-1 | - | CSVEDLSGIRYNEQFF | TGCAGCGTTGAAGATCTTTCAGGGATTCGGTACAATGAGCAGTTCTTC
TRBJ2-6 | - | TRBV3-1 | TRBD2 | CASSSFRLAGFHSGANVLTF | TGTGCCAGCAGCTCTTTTAGACTAGCGGGGTTCCACTCTGGGGCCAACGTCCTGACTTTC
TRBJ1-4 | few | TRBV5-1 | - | CASSLVGRATNEKLFF | TGCGCCAGCAGCTTGGTCGGAAGGGCAACTAATGAAAAACTGTTTTTT
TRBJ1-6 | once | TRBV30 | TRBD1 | CAWKGDRNSPLHF | TGTGCCTGGAAGGGGGACAGAAATTCACCCCTCCACTTT
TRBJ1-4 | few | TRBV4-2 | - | CASSQDPPTSATNEKLFF | TGTGCCAGCAGCCAAGACCCCCCGACATCTGCAACTAATGAAAAACTGTTTTTT
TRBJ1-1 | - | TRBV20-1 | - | CSARGLNTEAFF | TGCAGTGCTAGAGGCCTGAACACTGAAGCTTTCTTT
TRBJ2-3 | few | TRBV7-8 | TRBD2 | CASSFTPPMRGVDTQYF | TGTGCCAGCAGCTTTACCCCCCCCATGCGGGGGGTAGATACGCAGTATTTT
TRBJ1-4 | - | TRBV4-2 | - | CASSPSLLTNEKLFF | TGTGCCAGCAGCCCCTCGCTCTTAACTAATGAAAAACTGTTTTTT
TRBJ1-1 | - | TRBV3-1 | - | CASSEDGRGMNTEAFF | TGTGCCAGCAGCGAAGACGGCAGGGGCATGAACACTGAAGCTTTCTTT
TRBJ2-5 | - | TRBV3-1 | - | CASSPGPTGETQYF | TGTGCCAGCAGCCCGGGACCCACCGGGGAGACCCAGTACTTC
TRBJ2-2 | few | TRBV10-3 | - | CAIMDTGELFF | TGTGCCATCATGGACACCGGGGAGCTGTTTTTT
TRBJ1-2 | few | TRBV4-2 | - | CASSQVTTYGYTF | TGTGCCAGCAGCCAAGTTACCACCTATGGCTACACCTTC
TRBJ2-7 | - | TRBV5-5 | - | CASSPDRRGLPYEQYF | TGTGCCAGCAGCCCCGATCGAAGGGGGTTACCCTACGAGCAGTACTTC
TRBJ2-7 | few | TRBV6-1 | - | CASEEQYF | TGTGCCAGCGAGGAGCAGTACTTC
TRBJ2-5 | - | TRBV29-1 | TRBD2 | CSVEGLAGGPKTQYF | TGCAGCGTTGAGGGACTAGCGGGGGGGCCAAAGACCCAGTACTTC
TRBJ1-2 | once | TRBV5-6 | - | CASSLEMSYGYTF | TGTGCCAGCAGCTTGGAGATGAGCTATGGCTACACCTTC
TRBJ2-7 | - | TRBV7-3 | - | CASSSSTGPVGGEQYF | TGTGCCAGCAGCTCCTCGACGGGTCCGGTCGGCGGCGAGCAGTACTTC
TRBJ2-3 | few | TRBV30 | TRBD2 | CAWSVGGGGTDTQYF | TGTGCCTGGAGTGTAGGTGGGGGGGGCACAGATACGCAGTATTTT
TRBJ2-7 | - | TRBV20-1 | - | CSARDVVQGSEQYF | TGCAGTGCTAGAGACGTAGTACAGGGTAGCGAGCAGTACTTC
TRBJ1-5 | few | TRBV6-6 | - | CASSYSMGSNQPQHF | TGTGCCAGCAGTTACTCGATGGGTAGCAATCAGCCCCAGCATTTT
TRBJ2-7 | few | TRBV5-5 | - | CASSLEWQGYEQYF | TGTGCCAGCAGCTTGGAGTGGCAGGGCTACGAGCAGTACTTC
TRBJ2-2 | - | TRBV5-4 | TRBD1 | CASTDRGRDTGELFF | TGTGCCAGCACCGACAGGGGGCGGGACACCGGGGAGCTGTTTTTT
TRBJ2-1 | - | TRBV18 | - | CASSPPSMQHNEQFF | TGTGCCAGCTCACCGCCTAGCATGCAGCACAATGAGCAGTTCTTC
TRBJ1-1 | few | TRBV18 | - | CASSPRTAGNTEAFF | TGTGCCAGCTCACCAAGGACAGCTGGGAACACTGAAGCTTTCTTT
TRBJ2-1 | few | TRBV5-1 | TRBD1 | CASSPGTGRYNEQFF | TGCGCCAGCAGCCCCGGGACAGGGCGTTACAATGAGCAGTTCTTC
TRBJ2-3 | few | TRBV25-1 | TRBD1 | CASSALGQGASDTQYF | TGTGCCAGCAGCGCCCTGGGACAGGGGGCATCAGATACGCAGTATTTT
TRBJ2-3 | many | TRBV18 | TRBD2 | CASSPLADTDTQYF | TGTGCCAGCTCACCGCTAGCGGACACAGATACGCAGTATTTT
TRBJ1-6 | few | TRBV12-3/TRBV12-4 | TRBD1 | CASSHGQASPLHF | TGTGCCAGCAGTCACGGACAGGCGTCACCCCTCCACTTT
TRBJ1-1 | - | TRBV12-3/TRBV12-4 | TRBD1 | CASSLQGLENTEAFF | TGTGCCAGCAGTCTACAGGGGTTGGAGAACACTGAAGCTTTCTTT
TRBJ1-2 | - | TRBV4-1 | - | CASSHPGQTYGYTF | TGCGCCAGCAGCCACCCCGGACAGACCTATGGCTACACCTTC
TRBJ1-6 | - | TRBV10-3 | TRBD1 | CAIRGDSNSPLHF | TGTGCCATCAGGGGGGACAGCAATTCACCCCTCCACTTT
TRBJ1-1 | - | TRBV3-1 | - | CASSQESGYEAFF | TGTGCCAGCAGCCAAGAATCAGGGTATGAAGCTTTCTTT
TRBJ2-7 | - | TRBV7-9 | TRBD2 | CASSPGWASGAHEQYF | TGTGCCAGCAGCCCCGGATGGGCTAGCGGGGCCCACGAGCAGTACTTC
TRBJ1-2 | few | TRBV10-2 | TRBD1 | CASIRGQGTNYGYTF | TGCGCCAGCATCAGAGGACAGGGAACTAACTATGGCTACACCTTC
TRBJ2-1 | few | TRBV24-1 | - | CATSDWNHNEQFF | TGTGCCACCAGTGATTGGAACCACAATGAGCAGTTCTTC
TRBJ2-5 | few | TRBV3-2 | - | CASSQGGRSQETQYF | TGTGCCAGCAGCCAGGGCGGGCGATCCCAAGAGACCCAGTACTTC
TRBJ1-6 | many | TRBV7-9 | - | CASSFQGDSPLHF | TGTGCCAGCAGCTTTCAGGGAGATTCACCCCTCCACTTT
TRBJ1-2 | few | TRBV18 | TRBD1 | CASSGTGTSNYGYTF | TGTGCCAGCTCCGGGACAGGGACTTCTAACTATGGCTACACCTTC
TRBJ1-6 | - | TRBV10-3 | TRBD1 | CATDDRRQGGSPLHF | TGTGCCACCGACGATCGAAGACAGGGCGGCTCACCCCTCCACTTT
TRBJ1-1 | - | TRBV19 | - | CASKIQVSYTEAFF | TGTGCCAGTAAAATTCAGGTTTCCTACACTGAAGCTTTCTTT
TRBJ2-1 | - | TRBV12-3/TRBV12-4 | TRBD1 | CASSPGTGSYNEQFF | TGTGCCAGCAGCCCCGGGACAGGGTCCTACAATGAGCAGTTCTTC
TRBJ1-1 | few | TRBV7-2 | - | CASSGVQVGTEAFF | TGTGCCAGCAGCGGCGTACAGGTTGGCACTGAAGCTTTCTTT
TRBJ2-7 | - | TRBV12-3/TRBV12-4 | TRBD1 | CASSSWDRAIEQYF | TGTGCCAGCAGTTCCTGGGACAGGGCCATCGAGCAGTACTTC
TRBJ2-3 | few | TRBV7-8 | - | CASSLVLVSDTQYF | TGTGCCAGCAGCTTAGTGCTGGTATCAGATACGCAGTATTTT
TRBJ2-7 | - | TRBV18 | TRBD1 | CASSVQGAGEQYF | TGTGCCAGCTCCGTACAGGGGGCGGGCGAGCAGTACTTC
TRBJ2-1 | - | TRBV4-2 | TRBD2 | CASSQAAERGGGYEQFF | TGTGCCAGCAGCCAAGCCGCGGAGCGGGGGGGCGGATATGAGCAGTTCTTC
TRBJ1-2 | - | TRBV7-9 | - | CASSSPKGGRNYGYTF | TGTGCCAGCAGCTCCCCTAAAGGGGGACGTAACTATGGCTACACCTTC
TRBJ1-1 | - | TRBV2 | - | CASSWGEGTEAFF | TGTGCCAGCAGTTGGGGTGAGGGGACTGAAGCTTTCTTT
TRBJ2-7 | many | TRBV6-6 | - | CASRPGPSYEQYF | TGTGCCAGCAGACCGGGACCCTCCTACGAGCAGTACTTC
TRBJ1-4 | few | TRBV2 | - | CASRAEGEKLFF | TGTGCCAGCAGAGCGGAGGGTGAAAAACTGTTTTTT